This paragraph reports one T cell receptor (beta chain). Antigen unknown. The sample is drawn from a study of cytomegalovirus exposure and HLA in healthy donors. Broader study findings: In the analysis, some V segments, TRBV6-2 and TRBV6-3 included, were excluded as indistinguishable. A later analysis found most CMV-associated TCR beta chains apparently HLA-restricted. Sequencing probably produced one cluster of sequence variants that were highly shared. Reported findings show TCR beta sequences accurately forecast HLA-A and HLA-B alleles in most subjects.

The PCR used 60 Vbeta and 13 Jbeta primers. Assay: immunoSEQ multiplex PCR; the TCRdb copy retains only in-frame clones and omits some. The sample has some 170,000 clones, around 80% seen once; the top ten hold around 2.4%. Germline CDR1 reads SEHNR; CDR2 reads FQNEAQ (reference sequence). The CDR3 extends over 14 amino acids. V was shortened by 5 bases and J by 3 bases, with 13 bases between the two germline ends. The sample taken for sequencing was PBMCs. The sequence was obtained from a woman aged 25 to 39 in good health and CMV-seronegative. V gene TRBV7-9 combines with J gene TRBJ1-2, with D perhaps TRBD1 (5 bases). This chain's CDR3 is CASSETGGDYGYTF. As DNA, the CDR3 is TGTGCCAGCAGCGAGACCGGGGGGGACTATGGCTACACCTTC.